The rows below give T cell receptor beta chains drawn from one sample of a study of shared clonotypes between healthy human individuals. The method was immunoSEQ multiplex PCR; TCRdb's version includes in-frame clones alone and lacks a portion of them. The sample holds around 620,000 clones; about 95% are singletons and the top ten take over 0.095%. Material: naive CD8+ T cells sorted from blood. These receptors all come from a woman in her 30s in good health. CDR3s include the opening cysteine and the closing phenylalanine or tryptophan. A D gene is named only where the DNA matches it firmly. Expanded clones get a size class; other rows say once, few or many, or leave the size out.

clone size: -; D gene: -; J gene: TRBJ2-7; CDR3 length: 15; V gene: TRBV2; CDR3 DNA: TGTGCCAGCAGTGAGTTCCCAGGACAACTCTACGAGCAGTACTTC; CDR3 protein: CASSEFPGQLYEQYF
clone size: -; D gene: TRBD1; J gene: TRBJ2-4; CDR3 length: 15; V gene: TRBV5-1; CDR3 DNA: TGCGCCAGCAGCTTTACAGGGGATGGCAAAAACATTCAGTACTTC; CDR3 protein: CASSFTGDGKNIQYF
clone size: -; D gene: TRBD2; J gene: TRBJ2-1; CDR3 length: 15; V gene: TRBV5-6; CDR3 DNA: TGTGCCAGCAGCTTGGGACTAGCGGAAGACAATGAGCAGTTCTTC; CDR3 protein: CASSLGLAEDNEQFF
clone size: -; D gene: -; J gene: TRBJ2-2; CDR3 length: 12; V gene: TRBV30; CDR3 DNA: TGTGCCTGGAGTGTACCCACCGGGGAGCTGTTTTTT; CDR3 protein: CAWSVPTGELFF
clone size: -; D gene: TRBD1; J gene: TRBJ1-5; CDR3 length: 14; V gene: TRBV19; CDR3 DNA: TGTGCCAGTAGTCAGGGGGCAGGGTATCAGCCCCAGCATTTT; CDR3 protein: CASSQGAGYQPQHF
clone size: -; D gene: -; J gene: TRBJ1-2; CDR3 length: 13; V gene: TRBV9; CDR3 DNA: TGTGCCAGCAGCCCGCACGAGGGGCACGGCTACACCTTC; CDR3 protein: CASSPHEGHGYTF
clone size: -; D gene: -; J gene: TRBJ1-1; CDR3 length: 12; V gene: TRBV29-1; CDR3 DNA: TGCAGCGTTGAAATCAGGGCTCAGGAAGCTTTCTTT; CDR3 protein: CSVEIRAQEAFF
clone size: -; D gene: TRBD2; J gene: TRBJ2-7; CDR3 length: 14; V gene: TRBV11-1; CDR3 DNA: TGTGCCAGCAGCCTCGGACTAGCGGGCGATGAGCAGTACTTC; CDR3 protein: CASSLGLAGDEQYF
clone size: -; D gene: -; J gene: TRBJ1-5; CDR3 length: 15; V gene: TRBV4-1; CDR3 DNA: TGCGCCAGCAGCCAAGTCATGACAGAGTTTTTGGCCCAGCATTTT; CDR3 protein: CASSQVMTEFLAQHF
clone size: once; D gene: -; J gene: TRBJ2-5; CDR3 length: 14; V gene: TRBV7-9; CDR3 DNA: TGTGCCAGCAGCTTAGCGGGCGGCCAAGAGACCCAGTACTTC; CDR3 protein: CASSLAGGQETQYF
clone size: -; D gene: -; J gene: TRBJ2-7; CDR3 length: 15; V gene: TRBV4-1; CDR3 DNA: TGCGCCAGCAGCCAAGGGGTAAGCAGCTCCTACGAGCAGTACTTC; CDR3 protein: CASSQGVSSSYEQYF
clone size: -; D gene: -; J gene: TRBJ1-1; CDR3 length: 16; V gene: TRBV28; CDR3 DNA: TGTGCCAGCAGCCCATCCAAAGAGACCCCGAACACTGAAGCTTTCTTT; CDR3 protein: CASSPSKETPNTEAFF
clone size: -; D gene: -; J gene: TRBJ1-1; CDR3 length: 15; V gene: TRBV5-1; CDR3 DNA: TGCGCCAGCAGCTTGGCGAGGCATGTTAACACTGAAGCTTTCTTT; CDR3 protein: CASSLARHVNTEAFF
clone size: -; D gene: -; J gene: TRBJ2-7; CDR3 length: 16; V gene: TRBV7-9; CDR3 DNA: TGTGCCAGCAGCTTAGACGGATTCCCGGGGACCTACGAGCAGTACTTC; CDR3 protein: CASSLDGFPGTYEQYF
clone size: -; D gene: TRBD1; J gene: TRBJ1-4; CDR3 length: 17; V gene: TRBV7-9; CDR3 DNA: TGTGCCAGCAGCGCCATGCTTACAGGGGGCGGCGGTGAAAAACTGTTTTTT; CDR3 protein: CASSAMLTGGGGEKLFF
clone size: once; D gene: -; J gene: TRBJ2-7; CDR3 length: 14; V gene: TRBV5-4; CDR3 DNA: TGTGCCAGCAGCTTGGACGGAGGCTCCTACGAGCAGTACTTC; CDR3 protein: CASSLDGGSYEQYF
clone size: -; D gene: TRBD2; J gene: TRBJ2-3; CDR3 length: 18; V gene: TRBV7-8; CDR3 DNA: TGTGCCAGCAGCTTACGGTTAGCGGGAGGTGAGGGGACAGATACGCAGTATTTT; CDR3 protein: CASSLRLAGGEGTDTQYF
clone size: -; D gene: TRBD2; J gene: TRBJ2-3; CDR3 length: 15; V gene: TRBV28; CDR3 DNA: TGTGCCAGCAGTTTCGGGCTAGCGGGCACAGATACGCAGTATTTT; CDR3 protein: CASSFGLAGTDTQYF
clone size: once; D gene: -; J gene: TRBJ2-5; CDR3 length: 13; V gene: TRBV6-4; CDR3 DNA: TGTGCCAGCAGTGACCCACGAGACAGGACCTACGACTTC; CDR3 protein: CASSDPRDRTYDF
clone size: -; D gene: TRBD2; J gene: TRBJ2-2; CDR3 length: 17; V gene: TRBV4-1; CDR3 DNA: TGCGCCAGCAGCCACATCACTAGCGGGGGTTACACCGGGGAGCTGTTTTTT; CDR3 protein: CASSHITSGGYTGELFF
clone size: -; D gene: -; J gene: TRBJ2-1; CDR3 length: 14; V gene: TRBV5-8; CDR3 DNA: TGTGCCAGCAGCTTGGTGGCGAGCTACAATGAGCAGTTCTTC; CDR3 protein: CASSLVASYNEQFF
clone size: -; D gene: -; J gene: TRBJ1-5; CDR3 length: 16; V gene: TRBV7-8; CDR3 DNA: TGTGCCAGCAGCCCGAACAGGGATCGAGGAGGTCAGCCCCAGCATTTT; CDR3 protein: CASSPNRDRGGQPQHF
clone size: -; D gene: TRBD1; J gene: TRBJ2-1; CDR3 length: 15; V gene: TRBV15; CDR3 DNA: TGTGCCACCAGCTCATCGGACAGGGGGTTCGATGAGCAGTTCTTC; CDR3 protein: CATSSSDRGFDEQFF
clone size: -; D gene: -; J gene: TRBJ2-7; CDR3 length: 17; V gene: TRBV6-1; CDR3 DNA: TGTGCCAGCAGGGAACGGGGACTTGGATTAGCTGAATACGAGCAGTACTTC; CDR3 protein: CASRERGLGLAEYEQYF
clone size: -; D gene: -; J gene: TRBJ1-3; CDR3 length: 13; V gene: TRBV28; CDR3 DNA: TGTGCCAGCAGTTTAGGTGGTCTCGGGGAGTGCTATTTT; CDR3 protein: CASSLGGLGECYF
clone size: once; D gene: -; J gene: TRBJ1-2; CDR3 length: 13; V gene: TRBV2; CDR3 DNA: TGTGCCAGCAGCGGGGACGGAGCCTATGGCTACACCTTC; CDR3 protein: CASSGDGAYGYTF
clone size: -; D gene: -; J gene: TRBJ1-5; CDR3 length: 15; V gene: TRBV4-1; CDR3 DNA: TGCGCCAGCAGCCAATTCAGGGGAGCCAATCAGCCCCAGCATTTT; CDR3 protein: CASSQFRGANQPQHF
clone size: -; D gene: -; J gene: TRBJ2-3; CDR3 length: 13; V gene: TRBV4-1; CDR3 DNA: TGCGCCAGCAGCCAATGGAACACAGATACGCAGTATTTT; CDR3 protein: CASSQWNTDTQYF
clone size: few; D gene: -; J gene: TRBJ1-2; CDR3 length: 13; V gene: TRBV5-6; CDR3 DNA: TGTGCCAGCAGTCGGCCGGGGGCCCATGGCTACACCTTC; CDR3 protein: CASSRPGAHGYTF
clone size: -; D gene: TRBD2; J gene: TRBJ2-1; CDR3 length: 13; V gene: TRBV6-1; CDR3 DNA: TGTGCCCACAGCGGGAGGTTCTACAATGAGCAGTTCTTC; CDR3 protein: CAHSGRFYNEQFF
clone size: -; D gene: -; J gene: TRBJ2-5; CDR3 length: 17; V gene: TRBV7-9; CDR3 DNA: TGTGCCAGCAGCGCCCGGGCCGGGATGTCGGACCAAGAGACCCAGTACTTC; CDR3 protein: CASSARAGMSDQETQYF
clone size: -; D gene: -; J gene: TRBJ1-2; CDR3 length: 16; V gene: TRBV9; CDR3 DNA: TGTGCCAGCAGCGTAGGGGGGACCTTCGAGAGCTATGGCTACACCTTC; CDR3 protein: CASSVGGTFESYGYTF